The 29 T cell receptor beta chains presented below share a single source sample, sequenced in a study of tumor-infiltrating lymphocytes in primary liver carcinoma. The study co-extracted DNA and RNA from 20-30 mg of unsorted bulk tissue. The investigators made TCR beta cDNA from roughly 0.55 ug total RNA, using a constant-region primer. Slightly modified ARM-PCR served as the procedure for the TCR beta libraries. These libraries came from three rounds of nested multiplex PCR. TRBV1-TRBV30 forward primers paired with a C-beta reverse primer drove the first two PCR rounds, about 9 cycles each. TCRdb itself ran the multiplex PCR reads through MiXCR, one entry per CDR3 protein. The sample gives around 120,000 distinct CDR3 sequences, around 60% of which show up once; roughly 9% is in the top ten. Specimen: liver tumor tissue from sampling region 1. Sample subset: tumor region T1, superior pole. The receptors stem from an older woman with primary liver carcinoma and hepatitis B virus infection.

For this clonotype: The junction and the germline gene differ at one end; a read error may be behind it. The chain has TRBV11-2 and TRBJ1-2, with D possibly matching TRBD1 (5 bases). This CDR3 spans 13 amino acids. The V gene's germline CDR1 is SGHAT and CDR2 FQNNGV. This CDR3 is CDSSLGAGFGYIF. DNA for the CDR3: TGCGACAGCAGCTTAGGGGCCGGTTTTGGCTACATCTTC.

The CDR3 coding sequence is TGTGCCAGCGGCCCGCCCGGGGGTATGGACACTGAAGCTTTCTTT. Encoded protein: CASGPPGGMDTEAFF. J is TRBJ1-1 and V is TRBV11-1; D possibly corresponds to TRBD1 (5 bases). The length of the CDR3 is 15 residues. Germline lookup yields CDR1 SGHAT and CDR2 FQDESV (reference sequence). V lost 8 bases, J lost 3 bases, and 19 bases lay in between. The variable domain in full, completed from reference TRBV11-1 and TRBJ1-1, reads EAEVAQSPRYKITEKSQAVAFWCDPISGHATLYWYRQILGQGPELLVQFQDESVVDDSQLPKDRFSAERLKGVDSTLKIQPAELGDSAMYLCASGPPGGMDTEAFFGQGTRLTVV.

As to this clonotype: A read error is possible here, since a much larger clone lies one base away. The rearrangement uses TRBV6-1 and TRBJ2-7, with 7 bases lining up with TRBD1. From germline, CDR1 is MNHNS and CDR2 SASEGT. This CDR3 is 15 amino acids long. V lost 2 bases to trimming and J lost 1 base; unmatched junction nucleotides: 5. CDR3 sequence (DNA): TGTGCCAGCAGTGAACCGGACAGGTCTTCCTACGAGCAGTACTTC. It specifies CASSEPDRSSYEQYF.

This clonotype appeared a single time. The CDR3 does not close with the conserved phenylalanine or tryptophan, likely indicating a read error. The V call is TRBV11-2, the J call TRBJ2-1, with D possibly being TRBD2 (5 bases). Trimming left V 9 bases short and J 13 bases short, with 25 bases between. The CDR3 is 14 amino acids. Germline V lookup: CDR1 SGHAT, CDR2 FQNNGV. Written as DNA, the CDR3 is TGTGCCAGTAGTCCGGACTCGAGGTATAGGGAACAGTTCCTC. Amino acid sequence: CASSPDSRYREQFL.

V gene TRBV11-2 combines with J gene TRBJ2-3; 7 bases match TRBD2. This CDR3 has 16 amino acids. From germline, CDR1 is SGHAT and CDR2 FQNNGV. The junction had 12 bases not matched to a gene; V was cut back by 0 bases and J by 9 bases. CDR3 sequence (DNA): TGTGCCAGCAGCTTAGACTGGTCGGGAGGAGGAGAAACGCAGTATTTT. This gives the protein CASSLDWSGGGETQYF.

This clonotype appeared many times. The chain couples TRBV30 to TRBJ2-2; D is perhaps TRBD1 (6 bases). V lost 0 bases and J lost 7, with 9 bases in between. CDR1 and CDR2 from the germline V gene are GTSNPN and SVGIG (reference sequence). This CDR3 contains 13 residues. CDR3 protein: CAWSVQGSGELFF. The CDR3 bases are TGTGCCTGGAGTGTACAGGGAAGCGGGGAGCTGTTTTTT.

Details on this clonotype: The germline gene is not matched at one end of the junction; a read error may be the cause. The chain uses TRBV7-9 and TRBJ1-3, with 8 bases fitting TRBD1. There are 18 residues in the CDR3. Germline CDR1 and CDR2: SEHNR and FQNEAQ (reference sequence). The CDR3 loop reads CANSNLVGTGDSGNTIYF. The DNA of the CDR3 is TGTGCCAACAGCAACCTTGTCGGGACAGGTGACTCTGGAAACACCATATATTTT.

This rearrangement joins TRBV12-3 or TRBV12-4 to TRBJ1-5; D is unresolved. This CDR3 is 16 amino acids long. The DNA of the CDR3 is TGTGTGATCAGTTTAAGACTGGGTCATAGCAATCAGCCCCAGCATTTT. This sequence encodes CVISLRLGHSNQPQHF.

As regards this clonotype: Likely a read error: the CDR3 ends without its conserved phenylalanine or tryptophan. CDR3 DNA sequence: TGTGCCAGCAGTTTGACAGGAGGCCTTTCTGGGGCCAACGTCCTGACTGTC. Its protein is CASSLTGGLSGANVLTV. The V call is TRBV6-5, the J call TRBJ2-6; D is perhaps TRBD1 (6 bases). Trimming took 4 bases from V and 1 from J, leaving 14 bases between them. Germline V gives CDR1 MNHEY, CDR2 SVGAGI. The CDR3 is 17 amino acids.

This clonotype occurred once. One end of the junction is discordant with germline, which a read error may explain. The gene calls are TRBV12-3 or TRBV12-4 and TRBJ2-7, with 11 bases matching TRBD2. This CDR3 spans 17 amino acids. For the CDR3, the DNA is TGTACCAGCACATCGACTAGCGGGAATCTAAAACCCTACGAGCAGTATTTC. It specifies CTSTSTSGNLKPYEQYF.

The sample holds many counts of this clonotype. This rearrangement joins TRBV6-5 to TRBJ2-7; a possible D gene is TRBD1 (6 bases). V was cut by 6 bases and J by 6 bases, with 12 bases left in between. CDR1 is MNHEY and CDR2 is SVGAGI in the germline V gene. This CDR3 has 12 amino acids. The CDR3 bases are TGTGCCAGCAGAAGGACAGAAAGCGAGCAGTACTTC. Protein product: CASRRTESEQYF.

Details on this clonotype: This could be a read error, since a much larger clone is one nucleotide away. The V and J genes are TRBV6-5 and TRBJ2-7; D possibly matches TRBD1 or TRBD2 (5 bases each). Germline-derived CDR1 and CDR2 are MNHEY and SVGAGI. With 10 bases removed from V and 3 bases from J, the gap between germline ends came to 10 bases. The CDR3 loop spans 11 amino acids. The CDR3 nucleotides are TGTGCCATCAGGGACGGCTACGAGCAGTACTTC. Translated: CAIRDGYEQYF.

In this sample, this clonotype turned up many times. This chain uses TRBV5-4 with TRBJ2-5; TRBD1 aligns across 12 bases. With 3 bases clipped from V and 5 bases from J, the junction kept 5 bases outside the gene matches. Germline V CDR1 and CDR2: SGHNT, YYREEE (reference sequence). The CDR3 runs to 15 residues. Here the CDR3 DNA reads TGTGCCAGCAGCTCCGGGACAGGGGGCGACGAGACCCAGTACTTC. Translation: CASSSGTGGDETQYF.

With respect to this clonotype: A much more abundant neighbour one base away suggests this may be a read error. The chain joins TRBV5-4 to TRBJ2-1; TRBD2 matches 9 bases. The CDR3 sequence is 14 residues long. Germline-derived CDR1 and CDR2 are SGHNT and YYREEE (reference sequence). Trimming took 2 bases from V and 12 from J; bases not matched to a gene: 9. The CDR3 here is CASSFSGSRHGQFF. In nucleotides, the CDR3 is TGTGCCAGCAGCTTTAGCGGGAGCCGGCATGGGCAGTTCTTC.

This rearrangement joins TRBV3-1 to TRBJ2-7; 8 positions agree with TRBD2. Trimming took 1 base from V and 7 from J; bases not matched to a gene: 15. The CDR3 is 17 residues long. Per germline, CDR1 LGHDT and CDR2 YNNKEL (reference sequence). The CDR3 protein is CASSQGRLSGGMREQYF. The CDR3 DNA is TGTGCCAGCAGCCAAGGGCGGCTCTCGGGAGGGATGCGGGAGCAGTACTTC.

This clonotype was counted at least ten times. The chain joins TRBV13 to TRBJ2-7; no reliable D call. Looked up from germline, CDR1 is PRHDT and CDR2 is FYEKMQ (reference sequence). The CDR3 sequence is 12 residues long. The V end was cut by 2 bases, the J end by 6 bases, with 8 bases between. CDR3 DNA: TGTGCCAGCAGCTTAACTCCCGGCGAGCAGTACTTC. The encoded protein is CASSLTPGEQYF.

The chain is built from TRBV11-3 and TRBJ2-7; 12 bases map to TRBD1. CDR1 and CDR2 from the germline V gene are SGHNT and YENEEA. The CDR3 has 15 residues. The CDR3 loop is CVGSLGTGGSLEQYF. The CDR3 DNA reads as TGTGTCGGTAGCTTAGGGACAGGGGGCTCCCTCGAGCAGTACTTC.

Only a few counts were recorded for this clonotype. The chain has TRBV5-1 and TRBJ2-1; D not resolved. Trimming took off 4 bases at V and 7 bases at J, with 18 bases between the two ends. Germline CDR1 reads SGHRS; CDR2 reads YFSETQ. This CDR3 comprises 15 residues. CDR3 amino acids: CASSRNIGIGNEQFF. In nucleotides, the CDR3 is TGCGCCAGCAGCAGAAACATAGGGATAGGGAATGAGCAGTTCTTC.

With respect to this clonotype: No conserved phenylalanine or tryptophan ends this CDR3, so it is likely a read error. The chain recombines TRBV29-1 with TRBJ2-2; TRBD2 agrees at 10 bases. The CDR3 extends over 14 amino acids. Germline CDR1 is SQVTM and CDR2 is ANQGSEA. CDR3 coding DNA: TGCAGCGTTGGTGGGACTAGCGCCACCGGGGGGCTGTTTTCT. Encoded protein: CSVGGTSATGGLFS.

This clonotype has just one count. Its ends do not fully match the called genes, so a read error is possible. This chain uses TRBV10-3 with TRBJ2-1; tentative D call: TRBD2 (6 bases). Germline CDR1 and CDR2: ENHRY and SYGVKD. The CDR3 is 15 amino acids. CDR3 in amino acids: CATSRTIVSYNEQFF. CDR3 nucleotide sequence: TGTGCCACCTCTCGGACTATCGTGTCCTACAATGAACAGTTCTTC.

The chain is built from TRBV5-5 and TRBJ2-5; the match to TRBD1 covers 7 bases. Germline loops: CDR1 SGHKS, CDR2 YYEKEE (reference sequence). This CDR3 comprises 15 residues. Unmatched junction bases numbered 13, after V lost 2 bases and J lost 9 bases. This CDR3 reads CASSFIDRVPGAQYF. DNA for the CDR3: TGTGCCAGCAGCTTCATTGACAGGGTCCCCGGGGCCCAGTACTTC.

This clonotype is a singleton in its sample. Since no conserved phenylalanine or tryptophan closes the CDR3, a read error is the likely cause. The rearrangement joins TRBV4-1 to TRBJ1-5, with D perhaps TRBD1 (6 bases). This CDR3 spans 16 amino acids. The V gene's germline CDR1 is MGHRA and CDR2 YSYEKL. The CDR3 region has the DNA TGCGTCAGCAGCCAAATAGGGGGGAAGTCCAATCAGCCCCAGCATTCT. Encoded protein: CVSSQIGGKSNQPQHS.

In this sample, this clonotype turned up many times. The CDR3 coding sequence is TGTGCCAGCAGCTCCAGGTTGGAAGCTTTCTTT. Protein: CASSSRLEAFF. The rearrangement joins TRBV13 to TRBJ1-1; D is ambiguous. The CDR3 consists of 11 residues. CDR1 is PRHDT and CDR2 is FYEKMQ in the germline V gene (reference sequence). Trimming took off 4 bases at V and 8 bases at J, with 8 bases between the two ends. The full variable domain, in which reference TRBV13 and TRBJ1-1 provide the parts outside the CDR3, is AAGVIQSPRHLIKEKRETATLKCYPIPRHDTVYWYQQGPGQDPQFLISFYEKMQSDKGSIPDRFSAQQFSDYHSELNMSSLELGDSALYFCASSSRLEAFFGQGTRLTVV.

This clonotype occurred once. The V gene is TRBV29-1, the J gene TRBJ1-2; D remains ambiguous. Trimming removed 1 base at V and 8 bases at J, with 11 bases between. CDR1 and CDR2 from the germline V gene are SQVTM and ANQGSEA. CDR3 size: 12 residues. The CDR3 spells CSVEAGRAGYTF. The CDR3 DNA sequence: TGCAGCGTTGAAGCCGGTAGGGCGGGCTACACCTTC.

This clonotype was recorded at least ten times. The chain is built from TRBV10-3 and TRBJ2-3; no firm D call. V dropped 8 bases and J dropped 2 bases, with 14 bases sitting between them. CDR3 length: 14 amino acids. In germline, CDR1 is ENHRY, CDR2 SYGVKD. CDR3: CAIAQQVITDTQYF. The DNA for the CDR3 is TGTGCCATCGCCCAGCAGGTTATCACAGATACGCAGTATTTT.

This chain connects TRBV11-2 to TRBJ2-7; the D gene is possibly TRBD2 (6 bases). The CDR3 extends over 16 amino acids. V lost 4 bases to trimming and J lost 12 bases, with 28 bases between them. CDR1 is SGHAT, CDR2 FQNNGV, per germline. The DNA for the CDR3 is TGTGCCAGCAGCTCATCGGGAATAGCGGTTTACTACGAGATGTACTTC. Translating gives CASSSSGIAVYYEMYF. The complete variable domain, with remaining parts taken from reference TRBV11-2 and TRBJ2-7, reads EAGVAQSPRYKIIEKRQSVAFWCNPISGHATLYWYQQILGQGPKLLIQFQNNGVVDDSQLPKDRFSAERLKGVDSTLKIQPAKLEDSAVYLCASSSSGIAVYYEMYFGPGTRLTVT.

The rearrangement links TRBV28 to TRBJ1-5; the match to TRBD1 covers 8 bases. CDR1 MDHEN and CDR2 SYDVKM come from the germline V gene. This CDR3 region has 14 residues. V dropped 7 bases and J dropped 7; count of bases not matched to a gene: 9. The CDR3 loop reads CASIGTGALQPQHF. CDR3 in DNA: TGTGCCAGCATCGGGACAGGTGCTCTACAGCCCCAGCATTTT.

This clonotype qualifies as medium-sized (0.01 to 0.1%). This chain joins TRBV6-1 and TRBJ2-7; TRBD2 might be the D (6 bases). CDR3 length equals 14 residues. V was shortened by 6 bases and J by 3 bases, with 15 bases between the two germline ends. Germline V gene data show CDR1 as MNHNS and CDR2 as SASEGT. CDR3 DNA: TGTGCCAGCAGCGTCCGGGACTCCTACTACGAGCAGTACTTC. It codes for CASSVRDSYYEQYF.

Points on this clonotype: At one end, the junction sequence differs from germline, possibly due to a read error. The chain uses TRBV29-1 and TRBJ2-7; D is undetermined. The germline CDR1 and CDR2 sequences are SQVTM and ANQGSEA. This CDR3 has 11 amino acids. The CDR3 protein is CSVEMAYEEYF. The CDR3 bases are TGCAGCGTTGAAATGGCATACGAGGAGTACTTC.